The sequence of this TCR beta chain was determined in a study of spatial heterogeneity in lung cancer. On the study more broadly: Compared with alpha-chain sequences, beta-chain sequences were consistently detected in greater numbers. General study points: Tumor mutation count correlated with how many alpha and beta TCRs expanded intratumorally.

Noted time point: sample taken at primary tumor resection. The authors sequenced whole RNA from tumor, nontumor lung or frozen PBMC without sorting. This clonotype was detected a few times. What it binds is not known. TCRdb redid the calling of the 5' RACE reads with MiXCR, one entry per CDR3 protein. The sample lists about 4,900 distinct CDR3 sequences, 22% occurring once. Trimming removed 3 bases from V and 1 base from J, with 6 bases in between. CDR1 is KGHSH, CDR2 LQKENI, per germline. The CDR3 spans 13 residues. The sequence was collected from a male donor with early-stage non-small cell lung cancer. This material consisted of lung tumor tissue, taken at surgery. The J gene is TRBJ1-1, the V gene TRBV18; D perhaps matches TRBD1 (5 bases). The CDR3 bases are TGTGCCAGCTCACCGGACACGAACACTGAAGCTTTCTTT. Translated: CASSPDTNTEAFF.